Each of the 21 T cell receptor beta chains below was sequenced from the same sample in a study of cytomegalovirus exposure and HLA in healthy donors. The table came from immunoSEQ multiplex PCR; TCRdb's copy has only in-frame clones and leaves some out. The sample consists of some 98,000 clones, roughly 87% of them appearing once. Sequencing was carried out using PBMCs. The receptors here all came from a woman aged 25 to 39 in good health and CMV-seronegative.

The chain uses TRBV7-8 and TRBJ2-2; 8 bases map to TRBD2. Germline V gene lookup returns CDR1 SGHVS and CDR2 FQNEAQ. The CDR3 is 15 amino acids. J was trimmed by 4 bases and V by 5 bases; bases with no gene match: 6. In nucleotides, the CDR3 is TGTGCCAGCAGCCCCCGGACTAGCATCACCGGGGAGCTGTTTTTT. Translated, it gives CASSPRTSITGELFF.

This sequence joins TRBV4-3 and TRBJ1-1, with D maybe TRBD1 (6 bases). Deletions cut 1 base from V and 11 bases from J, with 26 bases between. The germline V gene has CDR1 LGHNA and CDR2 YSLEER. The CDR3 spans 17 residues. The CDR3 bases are TGCGCCAGCAGCCAAGGGACCCTAGCGGGGGCCTTATGGGGGGCTTTCTTT. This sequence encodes CASSQGTLAGALWGAFF.

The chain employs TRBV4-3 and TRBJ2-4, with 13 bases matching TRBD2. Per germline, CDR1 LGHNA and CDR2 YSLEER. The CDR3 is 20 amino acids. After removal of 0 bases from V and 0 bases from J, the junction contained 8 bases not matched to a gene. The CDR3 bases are TGCGCCAGCAGCCAAGATTCCGGGACTAGCGGGGACATAGCCAAAAACATTCAGTACTTC. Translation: CASSQDSGTSGDIAKNIQYF.

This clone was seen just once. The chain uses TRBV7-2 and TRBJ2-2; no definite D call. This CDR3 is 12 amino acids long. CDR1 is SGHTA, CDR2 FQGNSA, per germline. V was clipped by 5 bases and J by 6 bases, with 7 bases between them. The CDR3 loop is CASSRRAGELFF. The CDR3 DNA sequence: TGTGCCAGCAGCCGGAGAGCCGGGGAGCTGTTTTTT. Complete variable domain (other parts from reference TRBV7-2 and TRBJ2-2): GAGVSQSPSNKVTEKGKDVELRCDPISGHTALYWYRQSLGQGLEFLIYFQGNSAPDKSGLPSDRFSAERTGGSVSTLTIQRTQQEDSAVYLCASSRRAGELFFGEGSRLTVL.

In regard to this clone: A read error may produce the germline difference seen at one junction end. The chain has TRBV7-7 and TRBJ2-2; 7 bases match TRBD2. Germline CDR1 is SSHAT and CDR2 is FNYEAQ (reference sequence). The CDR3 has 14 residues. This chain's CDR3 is CASSLREGPGELFF. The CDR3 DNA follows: TGTGCTAGCAGCTTAAGGGAGGGCCCCGGGGAGCTGTTTTTT.

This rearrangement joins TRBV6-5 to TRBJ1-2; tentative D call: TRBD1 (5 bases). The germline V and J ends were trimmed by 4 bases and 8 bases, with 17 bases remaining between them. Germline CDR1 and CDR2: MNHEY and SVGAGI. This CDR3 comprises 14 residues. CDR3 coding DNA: TGTGCCAGCAGTTCCCTTTTTCCGGGGGTGGGCTACACCTTC. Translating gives CASSSLFPGVGYTF.

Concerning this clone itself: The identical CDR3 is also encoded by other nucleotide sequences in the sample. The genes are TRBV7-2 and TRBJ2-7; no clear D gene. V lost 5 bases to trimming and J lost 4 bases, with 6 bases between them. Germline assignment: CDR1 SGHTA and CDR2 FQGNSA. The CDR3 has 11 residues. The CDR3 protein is CASSPLYEQYF. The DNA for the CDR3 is TGTGCCAGCAGCCCGTTGTACGAGCAGTACTTC.

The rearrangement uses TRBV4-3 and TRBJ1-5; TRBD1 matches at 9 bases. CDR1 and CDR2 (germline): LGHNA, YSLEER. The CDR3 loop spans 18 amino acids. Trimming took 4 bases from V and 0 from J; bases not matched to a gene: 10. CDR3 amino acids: CASSPVVGQGYSNQPQHF. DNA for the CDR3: TGCGCCAGCAGCCCGGTAGTGGGACAGGGATATAGCAATCAGCCCCAGCATTTT.

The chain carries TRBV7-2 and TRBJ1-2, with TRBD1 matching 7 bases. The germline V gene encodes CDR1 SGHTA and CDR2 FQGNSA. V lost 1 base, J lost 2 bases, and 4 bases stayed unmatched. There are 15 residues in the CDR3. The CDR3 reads CASSLEGQLNYGYTF. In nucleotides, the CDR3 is TGTGCCAGCAGCTTAGAGGGACAGCTAAACTATGGCTACACCTTC.

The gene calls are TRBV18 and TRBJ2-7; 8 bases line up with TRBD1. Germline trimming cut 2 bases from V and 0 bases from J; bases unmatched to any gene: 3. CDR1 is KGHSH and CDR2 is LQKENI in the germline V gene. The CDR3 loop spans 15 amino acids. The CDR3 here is CASSPGQGSSYEQYF. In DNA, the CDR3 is TGTGCCAGCTCACCAGGACAGGGCAGCTCCTACGAGCAGTACTTC. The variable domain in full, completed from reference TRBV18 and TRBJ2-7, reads NAGVMQNPRHLVRRRGQEARLRCSPMKGHSHVYWYRQLPEEGLKFMVYLQKENIIDESGMPKERFSAEFPKEGPSILRIQQVVRGDSAAYFCASSPGQGSSYEQYFGPGTRLTVT.

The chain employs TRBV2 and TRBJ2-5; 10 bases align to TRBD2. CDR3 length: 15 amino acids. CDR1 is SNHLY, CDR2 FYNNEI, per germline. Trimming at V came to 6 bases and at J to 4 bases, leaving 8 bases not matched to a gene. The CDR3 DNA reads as TGTGCCAGCAGAACCGGGACTAGCGAAGCAGAGACCCAGTACTTC. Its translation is CASRTGTSEAETQYF.

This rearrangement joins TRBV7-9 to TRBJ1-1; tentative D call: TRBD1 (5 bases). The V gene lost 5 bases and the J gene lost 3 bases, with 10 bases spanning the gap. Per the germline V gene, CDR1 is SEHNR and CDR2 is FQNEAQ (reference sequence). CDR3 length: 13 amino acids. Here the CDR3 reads CASSRDSYTEAFF. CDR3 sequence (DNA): TGTGCCAGCAGCCGTGACAGCTACACTGAAGCTTTCTTT.

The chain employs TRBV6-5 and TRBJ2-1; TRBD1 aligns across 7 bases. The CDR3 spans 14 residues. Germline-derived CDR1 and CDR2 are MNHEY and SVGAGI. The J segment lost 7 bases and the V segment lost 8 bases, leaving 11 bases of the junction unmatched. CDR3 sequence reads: CASRGQLSPNEQFF. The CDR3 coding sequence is TGTGCCAGCCGGGGACAGCTTAGCCCTAATGAGCAGTTCTTC.

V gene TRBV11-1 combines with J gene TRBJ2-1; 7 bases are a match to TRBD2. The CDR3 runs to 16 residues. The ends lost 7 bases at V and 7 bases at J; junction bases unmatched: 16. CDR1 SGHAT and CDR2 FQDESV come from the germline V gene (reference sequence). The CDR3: CASTEPRGGLANEQFF. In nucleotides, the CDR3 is TGTGCCAGCACCGAACCTAGGGGAGGGCTAGCGAATGAGCAGTTCTTC.

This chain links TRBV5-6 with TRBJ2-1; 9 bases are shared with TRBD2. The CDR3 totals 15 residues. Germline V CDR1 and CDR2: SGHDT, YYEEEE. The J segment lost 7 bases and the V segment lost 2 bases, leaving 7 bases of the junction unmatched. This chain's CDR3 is CASSFRFSGSNEQFF. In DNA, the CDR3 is TGTGCCAGCAGCTTCCGATTTAGCGGGAGTAATGAGCAGTTCTTC.

The CDR3 nucleotides read TGTGCCAGCCGCGGGCAGCAAGATTCACCCCTCCACTTT. Translated, it gives CASRGQQDSPLHF. The gene calls are TRBV7-6 and TRBJ1-6; no reliable D call. CDR3 length: 13 residues. Between the trimmed V and J ends, which lost 8 bases and 8 bases, there was a span of 13 bases. Germline CDR1 and CDR2: SGHVS and FNYEAQ.

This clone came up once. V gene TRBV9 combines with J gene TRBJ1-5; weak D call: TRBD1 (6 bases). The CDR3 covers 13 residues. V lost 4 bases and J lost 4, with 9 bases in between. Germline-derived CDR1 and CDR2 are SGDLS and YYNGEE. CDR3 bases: TGTGCCAGCAGCCTCACAGGGAATCAGCCCCAGCATTTT. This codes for CASSLTGNQPQHF.

The CDR3 DNA reads TGTGCCAGCAGCTCGGGCGACGGGGTCTATGGCTACACCTTC. Encoded protein: CASSSGDGVYGYTF. V usage is TRBV7-6 and J usage is TRBJ1-2, with D hard to call. CDR1 is SGHVS, CDR2 FNYEAQ, per germline. Trimming removed 4 bases from V and 4 bases from J, with 13 bases in between. The CDR3 has 14 residues.

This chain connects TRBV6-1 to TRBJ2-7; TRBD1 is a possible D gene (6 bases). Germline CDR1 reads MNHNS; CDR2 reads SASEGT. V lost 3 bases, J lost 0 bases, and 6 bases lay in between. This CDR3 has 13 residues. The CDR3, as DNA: TGTGCCAGCAGTGAGGGACACTCCTACGAGCAGTACTTC. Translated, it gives CASSEGHSYEQYF.

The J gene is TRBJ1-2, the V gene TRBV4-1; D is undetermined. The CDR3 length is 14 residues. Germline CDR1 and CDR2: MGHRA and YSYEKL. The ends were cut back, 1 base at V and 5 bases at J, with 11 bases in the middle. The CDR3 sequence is CASSQVSGIYGYTF. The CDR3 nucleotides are TGCGCCAGCAGCCAAGTGTCGGGAATTTATGGCTACACCTTC.

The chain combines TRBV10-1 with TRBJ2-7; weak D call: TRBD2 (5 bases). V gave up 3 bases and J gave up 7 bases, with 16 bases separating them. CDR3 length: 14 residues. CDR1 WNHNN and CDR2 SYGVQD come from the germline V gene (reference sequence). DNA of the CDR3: TGCGCCAGCAGTGAATCAATGAGAGGGAATGAGCAGTACTTC. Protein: CASSESMRGNEQYF.